This T cell receptor beta chain was identified during a study of CD8 T cells in ankylosing spondylitis. Overall study results and limits: Some of these motif variants have turned up before, in reports on reactive arthritis synovial fluid and blood. The study identified a TCR beta motif of about eight highly homologous variants that appeared characteristic of ankylosing spondylitis blood.

This clonotype was recorded many times. The antigen is not known. Quantitative barcoded 5'-RACE was used to prepare TCR beta libraries. TCRdb analysed the 5' RACE reads with MiXCR anew, one entry per CDR3 protein. This sample has roughly 470,000 distinct CDR3 sequences, with roughly a quarter found just once. This sequence was found in a male donor with ankylosing spondylitis. The source material was blood, either unsorted or a sorted T cell fraction (not recorded which).

The CDR3: CASSLARNYNEQFF. The CDR3 DNA follows: TGTGCCAGCAGCTTAGCCAGGAACTACAATGAGCAGTTCTTC. V usage is TRBV7-2 and J usage is TRBJ2-1; D ambiguous. The CDR3 spans 14 residues. Germline V lookup: CDR1 SGHTA, CDR2 FQGNSA. Trimming left V 0 bases short and J 3 bases short, with 6 bases between.